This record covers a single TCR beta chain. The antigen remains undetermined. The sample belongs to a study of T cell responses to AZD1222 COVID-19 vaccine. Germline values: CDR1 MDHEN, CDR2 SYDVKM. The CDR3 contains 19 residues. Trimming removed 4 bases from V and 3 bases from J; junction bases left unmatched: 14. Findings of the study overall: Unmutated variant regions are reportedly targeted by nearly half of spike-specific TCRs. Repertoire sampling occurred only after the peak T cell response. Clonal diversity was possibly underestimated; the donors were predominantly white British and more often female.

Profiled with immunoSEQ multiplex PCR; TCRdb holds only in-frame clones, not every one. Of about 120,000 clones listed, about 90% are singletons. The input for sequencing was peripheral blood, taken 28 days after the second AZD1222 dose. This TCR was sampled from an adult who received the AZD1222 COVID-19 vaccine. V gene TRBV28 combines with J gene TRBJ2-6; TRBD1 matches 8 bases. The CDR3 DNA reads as TGTGCCAGCAGTTCCGGACAGGGTTCCTCGCCAATTGGGGCCAACGTCCTGACTTTC. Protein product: CASSSGQGSSPIGANVLTF.